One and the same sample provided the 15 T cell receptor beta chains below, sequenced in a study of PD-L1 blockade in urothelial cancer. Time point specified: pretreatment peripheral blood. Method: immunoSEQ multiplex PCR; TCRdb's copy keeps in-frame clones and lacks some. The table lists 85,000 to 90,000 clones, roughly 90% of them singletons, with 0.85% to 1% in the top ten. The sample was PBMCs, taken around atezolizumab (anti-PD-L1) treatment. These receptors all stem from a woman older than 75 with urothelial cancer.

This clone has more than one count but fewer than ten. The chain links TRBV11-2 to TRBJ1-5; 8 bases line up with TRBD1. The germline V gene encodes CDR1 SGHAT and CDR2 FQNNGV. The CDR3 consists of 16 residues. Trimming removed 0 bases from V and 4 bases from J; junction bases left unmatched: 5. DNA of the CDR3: TGTGCCAGCAGCTTAGATGGACAGGGCTTAAATCAGCCCCAGCATTTT. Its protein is CASSLDGQGLNQPQHF.

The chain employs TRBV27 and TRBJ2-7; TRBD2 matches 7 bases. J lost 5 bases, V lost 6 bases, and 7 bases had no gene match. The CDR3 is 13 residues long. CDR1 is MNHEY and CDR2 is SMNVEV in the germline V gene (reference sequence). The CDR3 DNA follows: TGTGCCAGCAGGACTTGGGGGGGAGACGAGCAGTACTTC. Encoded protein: CASRTWGGDEQYF.

The CDR3 loop reads CASSMMISSGANVLTF. The CDR3 region has the DNA TGTGCCAGCAGCATGATGATTAGCTCTGGGGCCAACGTCCTGACTTTC. The chain combines TRBV14 with TRBJ2-6; D gene uncertain. Trimming left V 5 bases short and J 0 bases short, with 11 bases between. Germline V lookup: CDR1 SGHDN, CDR2 FVKESK. This CDR3 has 16 amino acids.

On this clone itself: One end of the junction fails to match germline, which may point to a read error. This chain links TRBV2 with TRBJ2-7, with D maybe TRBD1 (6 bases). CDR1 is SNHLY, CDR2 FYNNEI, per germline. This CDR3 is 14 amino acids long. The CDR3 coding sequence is TGTGCCAGCCGTGAGGACAGAACATCCTACGAGCAGTACTTC. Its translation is CASREDRTSYEQYF.

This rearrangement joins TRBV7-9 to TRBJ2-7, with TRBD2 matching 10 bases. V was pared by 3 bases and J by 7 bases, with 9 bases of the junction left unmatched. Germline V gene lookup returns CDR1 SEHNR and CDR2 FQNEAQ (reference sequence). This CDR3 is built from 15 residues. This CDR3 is CASSLPSGSLGEQYF. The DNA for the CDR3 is TGTGCCAGCAGCTTGCCTAGCGGGAGTTTGGGAGAGCAGTACTTC.

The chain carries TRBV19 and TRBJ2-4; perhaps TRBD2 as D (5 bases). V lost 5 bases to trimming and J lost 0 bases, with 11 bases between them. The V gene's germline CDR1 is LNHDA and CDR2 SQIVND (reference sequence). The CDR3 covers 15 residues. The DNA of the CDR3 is TGTGCCAGTAGTGCCCTGGGAGTAGCCAAAAACATTCAGTACTTC. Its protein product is CASSALGVAKNIQYF. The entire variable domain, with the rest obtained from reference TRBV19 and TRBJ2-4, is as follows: DGGITQSPKYLFRKEGQNVTLSCEQNLNHDAMYWYRQDPGQGLRLIYYSQIVNDFQKGDIAEGYSVSREKKESFPLTVTSAQKNPTAFYLCASSALGVAKNIQYFGAGTRLSVL.

DNA of the CDR3: TGTGCCAGCAGTCCCCAAGCGGGAGTGGGTACAGATACGCAGTATTTT. Amino acids: CASSPQAGVGTDTQYF. The chain couples TRBV28 to TRBJ2-3, with 8 bases identical to TRBD2. Germline V gene data show CDR1 as MDHEN and CDR2 as SYDVKM. This CDR3 is built from 16 residues. The J segment lost 3 bases and the V segment lost 5 bases, leaving 10 bases of the junction unmatched.

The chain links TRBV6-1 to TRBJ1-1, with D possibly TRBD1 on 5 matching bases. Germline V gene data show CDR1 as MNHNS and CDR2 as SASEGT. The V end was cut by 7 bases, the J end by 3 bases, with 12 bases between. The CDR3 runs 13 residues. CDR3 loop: CASKVRVDTEAFF. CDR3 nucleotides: TGTGCCAGCAAGGTCAGGGTGGACACTGAAGCTTTCTTT.

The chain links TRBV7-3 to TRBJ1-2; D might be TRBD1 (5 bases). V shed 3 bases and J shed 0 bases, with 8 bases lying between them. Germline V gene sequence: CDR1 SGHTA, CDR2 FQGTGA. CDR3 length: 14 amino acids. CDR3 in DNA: TGTGCCAGCAGCTTCACAGGAGCTAACTATGGCTACACCTTC. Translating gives CASSFTGANYGYTF.

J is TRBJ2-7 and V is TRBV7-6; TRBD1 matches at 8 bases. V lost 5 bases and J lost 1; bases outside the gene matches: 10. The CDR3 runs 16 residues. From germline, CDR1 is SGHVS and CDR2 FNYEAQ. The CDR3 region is CASSLHGTGISYEQYF. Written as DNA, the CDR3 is TGTGCCAGCAGCCTGCATGGGACAGGAATTTCCTACGAGCAGTACTTC.

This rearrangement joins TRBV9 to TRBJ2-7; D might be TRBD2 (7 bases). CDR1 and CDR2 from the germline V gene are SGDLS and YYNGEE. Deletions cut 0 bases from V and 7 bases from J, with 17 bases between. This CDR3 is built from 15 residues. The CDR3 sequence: CASSVAGGGGGEQYF. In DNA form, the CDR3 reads TGTGCCAGCAGCGTAGCTGGGGGGGGAGGGGGAGAGCAGTACTTC.

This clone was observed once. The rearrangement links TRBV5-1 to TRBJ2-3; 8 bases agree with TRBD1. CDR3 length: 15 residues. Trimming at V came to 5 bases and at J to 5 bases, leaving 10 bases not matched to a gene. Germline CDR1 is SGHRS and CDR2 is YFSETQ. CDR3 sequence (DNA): TGCGCCAGCAGGCTCCAGACAGGGGTCGTAGATACGCAGTATTTT. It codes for CASRLQTGVVDTQYF.

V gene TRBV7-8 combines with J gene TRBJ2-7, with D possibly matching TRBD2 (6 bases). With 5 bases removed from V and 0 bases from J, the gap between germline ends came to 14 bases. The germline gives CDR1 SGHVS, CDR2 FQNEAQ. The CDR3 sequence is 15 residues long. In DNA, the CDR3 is TGTGCCAGCAGCCTGGGGGGTGGCATCTCCTACGAGCAGTACTTC. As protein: CASSLGGGISYEQYF.

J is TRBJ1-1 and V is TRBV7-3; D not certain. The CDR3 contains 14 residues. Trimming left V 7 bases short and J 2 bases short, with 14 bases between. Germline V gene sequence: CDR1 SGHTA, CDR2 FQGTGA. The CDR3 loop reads CASNLGGSNTEAFF. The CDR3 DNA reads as TGTGCCAGCAACCTCGGCGGATCCAACACTGAAGCTTTCTTT.

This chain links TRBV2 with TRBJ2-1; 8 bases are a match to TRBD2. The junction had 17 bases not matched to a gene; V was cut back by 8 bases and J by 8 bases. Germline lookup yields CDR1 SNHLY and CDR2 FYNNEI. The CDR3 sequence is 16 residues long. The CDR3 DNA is TGTGCCAGCCGAATAAGGCCCAGCGGGAGTTCCGATGAGCAGTTCTTC. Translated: CASRIRPSGSSDEQFF.